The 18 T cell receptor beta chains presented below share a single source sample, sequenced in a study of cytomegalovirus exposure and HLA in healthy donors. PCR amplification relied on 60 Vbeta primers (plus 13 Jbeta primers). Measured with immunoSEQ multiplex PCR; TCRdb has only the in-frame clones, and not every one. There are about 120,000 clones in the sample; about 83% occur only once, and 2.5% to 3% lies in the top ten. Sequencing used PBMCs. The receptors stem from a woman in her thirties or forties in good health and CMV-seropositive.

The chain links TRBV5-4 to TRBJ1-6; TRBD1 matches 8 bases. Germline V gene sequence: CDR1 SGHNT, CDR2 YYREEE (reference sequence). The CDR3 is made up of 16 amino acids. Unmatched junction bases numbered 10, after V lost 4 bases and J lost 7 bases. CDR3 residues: CASSLTGTGPNSPLHF. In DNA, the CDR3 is TGTGCCAGCAGCCTGACTGGGACAGGCCCAAATTCACCCCTCCACTTT.

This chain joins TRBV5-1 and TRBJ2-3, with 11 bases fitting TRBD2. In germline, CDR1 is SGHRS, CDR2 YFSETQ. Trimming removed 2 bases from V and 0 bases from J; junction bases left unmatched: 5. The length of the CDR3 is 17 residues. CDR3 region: CASSFRTSGFSTDTQYF. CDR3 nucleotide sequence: TGCGCCAGCAGCTTCCGGACTAGCGGGTTTAGCACAGATACGCAGTATTTT.

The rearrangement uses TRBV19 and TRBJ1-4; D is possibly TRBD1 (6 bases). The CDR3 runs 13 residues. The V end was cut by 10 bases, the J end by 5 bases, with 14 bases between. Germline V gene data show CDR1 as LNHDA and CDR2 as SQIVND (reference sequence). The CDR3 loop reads CATSQGTNEKLFF. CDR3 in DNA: TGTGCCACCTCACAGGGTACAAATGAAAAACTGTTTTTT.

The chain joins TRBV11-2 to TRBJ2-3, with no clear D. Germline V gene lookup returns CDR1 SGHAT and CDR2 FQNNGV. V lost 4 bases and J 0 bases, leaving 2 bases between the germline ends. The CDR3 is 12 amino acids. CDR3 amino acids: CASSSSTDTQYF. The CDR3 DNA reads TGTGCCAGCAGCTCTAGCACAGATACGCAGTATTTT.

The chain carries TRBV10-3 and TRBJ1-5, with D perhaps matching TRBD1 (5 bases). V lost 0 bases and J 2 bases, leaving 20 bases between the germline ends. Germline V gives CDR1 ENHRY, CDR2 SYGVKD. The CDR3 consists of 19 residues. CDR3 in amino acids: CAISESGGGALRGNQPQHF. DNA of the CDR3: TGTGCCATCAGTGAGTCCGGGGGAGGGGCATTACGTGGCAATCAGCCCCAGCATTTT.

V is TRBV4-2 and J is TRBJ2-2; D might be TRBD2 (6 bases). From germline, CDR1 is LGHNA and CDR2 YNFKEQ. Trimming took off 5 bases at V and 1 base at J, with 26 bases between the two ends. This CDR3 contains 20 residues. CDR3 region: CASSTGTTLAGKGNTGELFF. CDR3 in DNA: TGTGCCAGCAGCACCGGAACCACCTTGGCGGGAAAGGGGAACACCGGGGAGCTGTTTTTT.

CDR3 nucleotide sequence: TGTGCCACCAGTCGGGACAGGGGAAACATTCAGTACTTC. It encodes CATSRDRGNIQYF. The chain carries TRBV15 and TRBJ2-4, with 10 positions matching TRBD1. The trim removed 6 bases at V and 6 bases at J, leaving 2 bases unmatched. This CDR3 contains 13 residues. Germline CDR1 and CDR2: LNHNV and YYDKDF (reference sequence).

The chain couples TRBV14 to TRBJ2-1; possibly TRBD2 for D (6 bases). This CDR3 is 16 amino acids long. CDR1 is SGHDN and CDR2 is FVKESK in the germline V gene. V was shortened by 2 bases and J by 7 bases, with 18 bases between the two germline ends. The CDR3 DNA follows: TGTGCCAGCAGCCAAAGGGGCCGGCGCGCGGGGAATGAGCAGTTCTTC. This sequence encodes CASSQRGRRAGNEQFF.

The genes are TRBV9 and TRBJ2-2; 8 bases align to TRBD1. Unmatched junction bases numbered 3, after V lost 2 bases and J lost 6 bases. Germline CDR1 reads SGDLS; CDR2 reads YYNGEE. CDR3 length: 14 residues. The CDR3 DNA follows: TGTGCCAGCAGCGTTAGGACAGGGCCCGGGGAGCTGTTTTTT. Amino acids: CASSVRTGPGELFF. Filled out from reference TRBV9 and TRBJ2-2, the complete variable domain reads DSGVTQTPKHLITATGQRVTLRCSPRSGDLSVYWYQQSLDQGLQFLIQYYNGEERAKGNILERFSAQQFPDLHSELNLSSLELGDSALYFCASSVRTGPGELFFGEGSRLTVL.

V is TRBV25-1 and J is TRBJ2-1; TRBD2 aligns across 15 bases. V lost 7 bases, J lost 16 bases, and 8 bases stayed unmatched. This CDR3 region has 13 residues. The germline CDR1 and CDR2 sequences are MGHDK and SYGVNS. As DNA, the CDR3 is TGTGCCAGCATCGGACTAGCGGGAGGGCCTTACTTCTTC. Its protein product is CASIGLAGGPYFF.

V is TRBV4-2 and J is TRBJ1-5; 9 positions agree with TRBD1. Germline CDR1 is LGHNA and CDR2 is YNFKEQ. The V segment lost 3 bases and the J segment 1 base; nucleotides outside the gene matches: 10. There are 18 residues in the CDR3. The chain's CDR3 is CASSQGTGSGISNQPQHF. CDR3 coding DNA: TGTGCCAGCAGCCAGGGGACAGGGTCGGGTATAAGCAATCAGCCCCAGCATTTT.

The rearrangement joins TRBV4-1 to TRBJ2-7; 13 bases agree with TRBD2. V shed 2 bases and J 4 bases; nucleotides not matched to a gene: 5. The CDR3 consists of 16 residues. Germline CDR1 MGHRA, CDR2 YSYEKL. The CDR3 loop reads CASSQWGLAGKYEQYF. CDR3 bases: TGCGCCAGCAGCCAATGGGGACTAGCGGGGAAGTACGAGCAGTACTTC.

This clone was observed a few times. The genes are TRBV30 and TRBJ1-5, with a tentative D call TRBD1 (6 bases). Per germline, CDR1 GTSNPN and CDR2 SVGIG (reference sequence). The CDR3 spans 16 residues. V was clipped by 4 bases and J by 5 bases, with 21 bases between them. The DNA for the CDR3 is TGTGCCTGGACGGGGGGGCACGGGCTCAACGATCAGCCCCAGCATTTT. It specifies CAWTGGHGLNDQPQHF. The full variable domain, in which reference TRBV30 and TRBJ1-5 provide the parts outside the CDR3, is SQTIHQWPATLVQPVGSPLSLECTVEGTSNPNLYWYRQAAGRGLQLLFYSVGIGQISSEVPQNLSASRPQDRQFILSSKKLLLSDSGFYLCAWTGGHGLNDQPQHFGDGTRLSIL.

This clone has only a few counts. The CDR3 DNA reads TGTGCCAGCAGTTTAGGAGGGCCGGAGACCCAGTACTTC. It yields the protein CASSLGGPETQYF. The J gene is TRBJ2-5, the V gene TRBV6-5; TRBD2 might be the D (6 bases). CDR3 length: 13 amino acids. Germline V gene lookup returns CDR1 MNHEY and CDR2 SVGAGI. The V end was cut by 4 bases, the J end by 5 bases, with 11 bases between.

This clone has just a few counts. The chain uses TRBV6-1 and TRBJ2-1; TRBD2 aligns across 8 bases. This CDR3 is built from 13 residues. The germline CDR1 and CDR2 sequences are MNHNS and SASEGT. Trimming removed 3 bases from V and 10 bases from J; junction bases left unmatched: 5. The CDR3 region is CASSDKVAGEQFF. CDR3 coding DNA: TGTGCCAGCAGTGATAAGGTAGCGGGGGAGCAGTTCTTC.

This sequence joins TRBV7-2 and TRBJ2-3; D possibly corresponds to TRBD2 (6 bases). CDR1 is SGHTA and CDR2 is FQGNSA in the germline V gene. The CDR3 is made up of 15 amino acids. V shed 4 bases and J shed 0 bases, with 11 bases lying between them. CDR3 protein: CASSWSGTSTDTQYF. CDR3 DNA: TGTGCCAGCAGCTGGTCGGGGACTAGCACAGATACGCAGTATTTT.

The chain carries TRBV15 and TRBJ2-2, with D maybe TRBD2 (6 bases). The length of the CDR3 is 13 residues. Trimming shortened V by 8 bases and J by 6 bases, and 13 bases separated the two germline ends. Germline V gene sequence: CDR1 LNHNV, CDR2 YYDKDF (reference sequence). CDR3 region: CATDSEGAGELFF. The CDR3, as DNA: TGTGCCACCGACTCGGAGGGCGCCGGGGAGCTGTTTTTT.

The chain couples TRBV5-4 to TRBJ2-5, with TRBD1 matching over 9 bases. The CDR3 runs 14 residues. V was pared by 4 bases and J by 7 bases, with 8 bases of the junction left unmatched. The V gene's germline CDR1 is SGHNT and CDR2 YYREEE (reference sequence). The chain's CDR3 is CASSTGTGIVTQYF. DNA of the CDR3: TGTGCCAGCAGCACGGGGACAGGGATTGTGACCCAGTACTTC.